Listed below are T cell receptor beta chains from one sample, sequenced in a study of T-cell reconstitution after alpha-beta-depleted transplantation in children. MiXCR, run by TCRdb on the PCR reads, gives a single entry per CDR3 protein. The data contain roughly 350,000 distinct CDR3 sequences, 15% to 20% of them seen just once; the ten biggest clones take up about 41%. The source material was PBMCs, mostly from graft donor cells, sampled 360 days after TCRalphabeta/CD19-depleted stem cell transplant. These receptors originate from a male patient between 2 and 9 years old who had a stem cell transplant for acute lymphoblastic leukemia, so the T cells may come from the graft donor. Both conserved end residues are part of each CDR3. Fields, in order: CDR3 length, clone size, D gene, V gene, J gene, CDR3 protein, CDR3 DNA. D genes are given only for firm matches. Only some rows state a clone size, as once, few, many or a class for expanded clones.

len: 13; abundance: .; d_gene: .; v_gene: TRBV7-2; j_gene: TRBJ2-1; CDR3aa: CASSLSVFNEQFF; CDR3nt: TGTGCCAGCAGCCTCTCCGTATTCAATGAGCAGTTCTTC
len: 13; abundance: .; d_gene: .; v_gene: TRBV20-1; j_gene: TRBJ1-4; CDR3aa: CSAARQPNEKLFF; CDR3nt: TGCAGTGCCGCGAGACAGCCTAATGAAAAACTGTTTTTT
len: 15; abundance: .; d_gene: .; v_gene: TRBV5-1; j_gene: TRBJ2-5; CDR3aa: CASSLVRGVEETQYF; CDR3nt: TGCGCCAGCAGCTTGGTCAGGGGGGTTGAAGAGACCCAGTACTTC
len: 13; abundance: few; d_gene: .; v_gene: TRBV10-2; j_gene: TRBJ1-5; CDR3aa: CASSPAHNQPQHF; CDR3nt: TGCGCCAGCAGCCCAGCGCACAATCAGCCCCAGCATTTT
len: 16; abundance: .; d_gene: .; v_gene: TRBV4-1; j_gene: TRBJ2-7; CDR3aa: CASSQGGDGSVYEQYF; CDR3nt: TGCGCCAGCAGCCAAGGTGGTGACGGGAGCGTCTACGAGCAGTACTTC
len: 14; abundance: .; d_gene: .; v_gene: TRBV10-3; j_gene: TRBJ2-3; CDR3aa: CAISERDRADTQYF; CDR3nt: TGTGCCATCAGTGAACGGGATAGGGCAGATACGCAGTATTTT
len: 16; abundance: few; d_gene: .; v_gene: TRBV2; j_gene: TRBJ1-3; CDR3aa: CASSVPRTTSGNTIYF; CDR3nt: TGTGCCAGCAGCGTCCCTAGGACTACCTCTGGAAACACCATATATTTT
len: 17; abundance: .; d_gene: .; v_gene: TRBV4-1; j_gene: TRBJ2-1; CDR3aa: CASSHPSGRDRGNEQFF; CDR3nt: TGCGCCAGCAGCCATCCTAGCGGGAGGGACAGGGGGAATGAGCAGTTCTTC
len: 13; abundance: .; d_gene: .; v_gene: TRBV9; j_gene: TRBJ2-7; CDR3aa: CASSQEFQGEQYF; CDR3nt: TGTGCCAGCAGCCAGGAATTCCAGGGCGAGCAGTACTTC
len: 16; abundance: few; d_gene: .; v_gene: TRBV29-1; j_gene: TRBJ2-1; CDR3aa: CSVEVTERYSYNEQFF; CDR3nt: TGCAGCGTTGAGGTAACTGAGCGGTACTCCTACAATGAGCAGTTCTTC
len: 17; abundance: .; d_gene: TRBD2; v_gene: TRBV20-1; j_gene: TRBJ2-7; CDR3aa: CSARNTFPTSASYEQYF; CDR3nt: TGCAGTGCTAGAAATACCTTCCCGACTAGCGCCTCCTACGAGCAGTACTTC
len: 13; abundance: .; d_gene: .; v_gene: TRBV20-1; j_gene: TRBJ2-1; CDR3aa: CSAPRLENNEQFF; CDR3nt: TGCAGTGCCCCGAGACTGGAAAACAATGAGCAGTTCTTC
len: 15; abundance: few; d_gene: .; v_gene: TRBV11-2; j_gene: TRBJ1-3; CDR3aa: CASSLERFSGNTIYF; CDR3nt: TGTGCCAGCAGCTTAGAAAGGTTCTCTGGAAACACCATATATTTT
len: 15; abundance: .; d_gene: TRBD1; v_gene: TRBV28; j_gene: TRBJ2-3; CDR3aa: CASISGDRGKPTQYF; CDR3nt: TGTGCCAGCATCTCGGGGGACAGGGGCAAACCGACGCAGTATTTT
len: 12; abundance: few; d_gene: .; v_gene: TRBV29-1; j_gene: TRBJ2-5; CDR3aa: CSGQRYQETQYF; CDR3nt: TGCAGCGGCCAAAGGTACCAAGAGACCCAGTACTTC
len: 16; abundance: many; d_gene: TRBD2; v_gene: TRBV4-1; j_gene: TRBJ2-3; CDR3aa: CASSLTLAGGPDTQYF; CDR3nt: TGCGCCAGCAGCCTAACACTAGCGGGAGGGCCAGATACGCAGTATTTT
len: 15; abundance: few; d_gene: .; v_gene: TRBV20-1; j_gene: TRBJ2-1; CDR3aa: CSAPDQGMGMDEQFF; CDR3nt: TGCAGTGCCCCCGACCAGGGAATGGGCATGGATGAGCAGTTCTTC
len: 16; abundance: .; d_gene: .; v_gene: TRBV4-1; j_gene: TRBJ2-1; CDR3aa: CASSPNRDVPHNEQFF; CDR3nt: TGCGCCAGCAGCCCTAACCGGGACGTCCCTCACAATGAGCAGTTCTTC
len: 14; abundance: .; d_gene: .; v_gene: TRBV9; j_gene: TRBJ2-2; CDR3aa: CASSVGRNTGELSF; CDR3nt: TGTGCCAGCAGCGTAGGCAGGAACACCGGGGAGCTGTCTTTT
len: 15; abundance: few; d_gene: .; v_gene: TRBV5-6; j_gene: TRBJ2-2; CDR3aa: CASSLVTLNTGELFF; CDR3nt: TGTGCCAGCAGCTTGGTCACCCTGAACACCGGGGAGCTGTTTTTT
len: 16; abundance: many; d_gene: .; v_gene: TRBV5-6; j_gene: TRBJ2-2; CDR3aa: CASSLGPRLNTGELFF; CDR3nt: TGTGCCAGCAGCTTGGGCCCTCGCCTAAACACCGGGGAGCTGTTTTTT
len: 13; abundance: .; d_gene: .; v_gene: TRBV25-1; j_gene: TRBJ2-1; CDR3aa: CASSVGSDNEQFF; CDR3nt: TGTGCCAGCAGTGTAGGTTCAGACAATGAGCAGTTCTTC
len: 17; abundance: few; d_gene: .; v_gene: TRBV7-8; j_gene: TRBJ2-3; CDR3aa: CASNPAGDNGDGRTQYF; CDR3nt: TGTGCCAGCAACCCCGCCGGGGACAATGGGGACGGGCGTACGCAGTATTTT
len: 14; abundance: few; d_gene: TRBD1; v_gene: TRBV4-3; j_gene: TRBJ1-1; CDR3aa: CASSRTGMSTEAFF; CDR3nt: TGCGCCAGCAGTAGGACAGGGATGAGCACTGAAGCTTTCTTT
len: 16; abundance: .; d_gene: .; v_gene: TRBV15; j_gene: TRBJ1-1; CDR3aa: CATSRDLLVSGTEAFF; CDR3nt: TGTGCCACCAGCAGAGATCTCTTGGTGTCGGGCACTGAAGCTTTCTTT